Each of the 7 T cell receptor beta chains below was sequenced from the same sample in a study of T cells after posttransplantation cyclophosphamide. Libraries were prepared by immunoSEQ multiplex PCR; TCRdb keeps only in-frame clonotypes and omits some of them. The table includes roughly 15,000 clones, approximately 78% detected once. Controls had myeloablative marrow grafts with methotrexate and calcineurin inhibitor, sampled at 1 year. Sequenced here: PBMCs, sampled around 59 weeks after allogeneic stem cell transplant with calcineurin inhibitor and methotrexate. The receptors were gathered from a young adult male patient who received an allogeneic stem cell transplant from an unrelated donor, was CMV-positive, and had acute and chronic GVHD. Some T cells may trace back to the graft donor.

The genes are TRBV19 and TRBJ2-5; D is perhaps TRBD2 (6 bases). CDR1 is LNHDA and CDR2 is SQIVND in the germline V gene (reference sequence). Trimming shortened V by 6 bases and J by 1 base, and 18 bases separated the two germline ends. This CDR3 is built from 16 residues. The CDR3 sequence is CASRDPGGLAQETQYF. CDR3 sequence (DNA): TGTGCCAGTAGGGACCCTGGAGGGCTAGCCCAAGAGACCCAGTACTTC.

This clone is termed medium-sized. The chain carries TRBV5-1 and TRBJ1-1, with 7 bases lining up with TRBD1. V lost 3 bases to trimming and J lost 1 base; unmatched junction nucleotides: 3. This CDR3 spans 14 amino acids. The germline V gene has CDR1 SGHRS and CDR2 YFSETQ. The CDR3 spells CASSSGGRNTEAFF. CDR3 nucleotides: TGCGCCAGCAGCTCAGGGGGGAGGAACACTGAAGCTTTCTTT.

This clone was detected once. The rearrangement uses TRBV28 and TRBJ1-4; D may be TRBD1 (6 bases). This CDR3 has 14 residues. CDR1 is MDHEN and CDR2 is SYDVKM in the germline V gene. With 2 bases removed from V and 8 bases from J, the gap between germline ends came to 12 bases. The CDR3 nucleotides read TGTGCCAGCAGTTTAACGGGGGGCTTGGAAAAACTGTTTTTT. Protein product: CASSLTGGLEKLFF.

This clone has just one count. Here the CDR3 DNA reads TGTGCCAGCAGTGACCCGGGACAGGGATCCTATGGCTACACCTTC. Translating it yields CASSDPGQGSYGYTF. V usage is TRBV2 and J usage is TRBJ1-2; 9 bases fit TRBD1. V trimming: 3 bases; J trimming: 4 bases; junction bases outside the gene matches: 6. This CDR3 has 15 amino acids. Per germline, CDR1 SNHLY and CDR2 FYNNEI.

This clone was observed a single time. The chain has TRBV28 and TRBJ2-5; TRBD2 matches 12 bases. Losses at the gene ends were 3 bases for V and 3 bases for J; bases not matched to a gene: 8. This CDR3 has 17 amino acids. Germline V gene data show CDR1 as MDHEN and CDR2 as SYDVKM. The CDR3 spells CASSFVRLAGEKETQYF. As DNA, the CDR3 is TGTGCCAGCAGTTTTGTTAGACTAGCGGGAGAAAAAGAGACCCAGTACTTC.

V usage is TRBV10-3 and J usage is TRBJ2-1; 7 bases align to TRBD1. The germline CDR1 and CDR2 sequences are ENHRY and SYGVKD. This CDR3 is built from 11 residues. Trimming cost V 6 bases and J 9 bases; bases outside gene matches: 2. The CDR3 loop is CAIREGAEQFF. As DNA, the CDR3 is TGTGCCATCAGAGAGGGGGCTGAGCAGTTCTTC.

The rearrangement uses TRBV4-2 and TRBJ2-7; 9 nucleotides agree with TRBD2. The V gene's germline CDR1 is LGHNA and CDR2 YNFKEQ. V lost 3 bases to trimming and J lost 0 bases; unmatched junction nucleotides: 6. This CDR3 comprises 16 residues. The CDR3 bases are TGTGCCAGCAGCCACTTAGCGGGGGAATCCTCCTACGAGCAGTACTTC. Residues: CASSHLAGESSYEQYF.